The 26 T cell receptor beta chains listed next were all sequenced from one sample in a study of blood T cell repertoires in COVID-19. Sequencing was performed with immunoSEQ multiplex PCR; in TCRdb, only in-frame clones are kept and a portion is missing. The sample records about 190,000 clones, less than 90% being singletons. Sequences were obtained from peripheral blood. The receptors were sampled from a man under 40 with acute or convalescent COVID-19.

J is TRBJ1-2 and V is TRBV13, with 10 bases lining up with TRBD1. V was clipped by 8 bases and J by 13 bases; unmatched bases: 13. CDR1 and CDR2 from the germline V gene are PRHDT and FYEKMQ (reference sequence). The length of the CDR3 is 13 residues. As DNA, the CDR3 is TGTGCCAGCGAGTTTACCAGACAGGGGGCGCCCACCTTC. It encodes CASEFTRQGAPTF.

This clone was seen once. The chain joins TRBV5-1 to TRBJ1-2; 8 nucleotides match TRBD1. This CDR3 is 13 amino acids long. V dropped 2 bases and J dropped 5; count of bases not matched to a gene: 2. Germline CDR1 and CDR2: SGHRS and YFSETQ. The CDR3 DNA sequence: TGCGCCAGCAGCTTCGGGACAGGTTATGGCTACACCTTC. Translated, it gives CASSFGTGYGYTF.

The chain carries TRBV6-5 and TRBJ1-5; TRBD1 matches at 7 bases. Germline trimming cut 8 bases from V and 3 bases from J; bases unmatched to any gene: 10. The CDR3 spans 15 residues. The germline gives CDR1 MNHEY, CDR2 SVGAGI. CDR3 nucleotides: TGTGCCAGCTTATTGGGACAGCAATACAATCAGCCCCAGCATTTT. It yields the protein CASLLGQQYNQPQHF.

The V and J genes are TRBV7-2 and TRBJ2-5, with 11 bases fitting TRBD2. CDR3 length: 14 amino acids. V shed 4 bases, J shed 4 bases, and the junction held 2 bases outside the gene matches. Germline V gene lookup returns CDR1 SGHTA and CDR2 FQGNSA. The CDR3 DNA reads TGTGCCAGCAGCTCTAGCGGGGGGCCAGAGACCCAGTACTTC. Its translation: CASSSSGGPETQYF.

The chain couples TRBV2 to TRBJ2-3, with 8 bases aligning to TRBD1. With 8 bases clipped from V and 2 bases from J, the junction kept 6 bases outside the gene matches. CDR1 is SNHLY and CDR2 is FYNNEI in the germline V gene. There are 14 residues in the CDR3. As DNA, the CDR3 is TGTGCCAGCTGCCGGGACAGGTACACAGATACGCAGTATTTT. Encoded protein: CASCRDRYTDTQYF.

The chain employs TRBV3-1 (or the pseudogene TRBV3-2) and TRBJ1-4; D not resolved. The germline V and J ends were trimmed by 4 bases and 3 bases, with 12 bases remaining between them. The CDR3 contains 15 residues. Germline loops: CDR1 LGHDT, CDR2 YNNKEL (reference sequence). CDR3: CASSLNRRANEKLFF. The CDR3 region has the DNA TGTGCCAGCAGCCTAAACAGAAGAGCTAATGAAAAACTGTTTTTT.

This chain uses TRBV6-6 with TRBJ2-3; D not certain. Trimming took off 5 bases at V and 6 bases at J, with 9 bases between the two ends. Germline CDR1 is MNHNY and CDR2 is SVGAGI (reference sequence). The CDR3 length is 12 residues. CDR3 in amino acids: CASSPSPDTQYF. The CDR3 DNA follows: TGTGCCAGCAGTCCGTCTCCCGATACGCAGTATTTT.

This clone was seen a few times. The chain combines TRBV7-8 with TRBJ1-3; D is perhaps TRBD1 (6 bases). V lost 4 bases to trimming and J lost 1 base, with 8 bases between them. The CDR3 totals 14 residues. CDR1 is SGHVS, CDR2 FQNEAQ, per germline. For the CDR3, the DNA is TGTGCCAGCAGCTCGACAGGATCTGGAAACACCATATATTTT. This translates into CASSSTGSGNTIYF.

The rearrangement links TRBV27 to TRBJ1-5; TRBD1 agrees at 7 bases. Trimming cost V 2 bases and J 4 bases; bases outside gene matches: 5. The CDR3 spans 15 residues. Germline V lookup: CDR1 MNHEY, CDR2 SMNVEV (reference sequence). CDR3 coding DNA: TGTGCCAGCAGTTTACCAGGGGGTCATAATCAGCCCCAGCATTTT. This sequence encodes CASSLPGGHNQPQHF.

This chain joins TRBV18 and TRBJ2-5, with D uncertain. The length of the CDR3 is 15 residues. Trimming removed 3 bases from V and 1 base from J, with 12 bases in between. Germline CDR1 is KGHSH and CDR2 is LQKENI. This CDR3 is CASSPNSQVQETQYF. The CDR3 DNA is TGTGCCAGCTCACCGAATTCCCAGGTCCAAGAGACCCAGTACTTC.

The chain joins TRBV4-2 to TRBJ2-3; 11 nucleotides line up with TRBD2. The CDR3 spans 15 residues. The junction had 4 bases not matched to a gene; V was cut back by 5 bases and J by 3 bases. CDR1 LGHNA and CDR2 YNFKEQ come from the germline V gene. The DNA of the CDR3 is TGTGCCAGCAGCGTCACTAGCGGGAGTACAGATACGCAGTATTTT. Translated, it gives CASSVTSGSTDTQYF.

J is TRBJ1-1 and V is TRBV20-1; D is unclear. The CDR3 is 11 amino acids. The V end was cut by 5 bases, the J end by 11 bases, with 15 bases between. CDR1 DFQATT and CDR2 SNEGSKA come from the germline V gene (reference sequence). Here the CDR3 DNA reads TGCAGTGCTGGAAAGACTCTATTGGCTTTCTTT. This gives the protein CSAGKTLLAFF.

The DNA for the CDR3 is TGCGCCAGCAGTGAGTCAAGGACAGGGGGGATCAGCACTGAAGCTTTCTTT. Its protein is CASSESRTGGISTEAFF. The genes are TRBV10-2 and TRBJ1-1; 10 bases line up with TRBD1. CDR3 size: 17 residues. Per the germline V gene, CDR1 is WSHSY and CDR2 is SAAADI. V lost 0 bases to trimming and J lost 4 bases; unmatched junction nucleotides: 8.

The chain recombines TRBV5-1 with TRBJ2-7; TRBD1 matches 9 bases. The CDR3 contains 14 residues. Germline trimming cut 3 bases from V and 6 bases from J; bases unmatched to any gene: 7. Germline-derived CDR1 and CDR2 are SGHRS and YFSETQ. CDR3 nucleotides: TGCGCCAGCAGCTCCGGGACAGGGTATCGCGAGCAGTACTTC. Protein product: CASSSGTGYREQYF.

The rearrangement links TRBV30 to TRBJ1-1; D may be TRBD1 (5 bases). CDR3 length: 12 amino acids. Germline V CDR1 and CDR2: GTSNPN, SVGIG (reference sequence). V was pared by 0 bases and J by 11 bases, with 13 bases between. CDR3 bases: TGTGCCTGGAGTGTCTCAACGGGGGGGGCTTTCTTT. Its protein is CAWSVSTGGAFF.

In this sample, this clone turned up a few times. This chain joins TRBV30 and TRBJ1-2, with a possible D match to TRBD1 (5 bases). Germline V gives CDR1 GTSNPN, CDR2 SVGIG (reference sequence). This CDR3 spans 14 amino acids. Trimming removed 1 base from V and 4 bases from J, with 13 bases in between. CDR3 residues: CAWSEDKTVYGYTF. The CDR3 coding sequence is TGTGCCTGGAGTGAGGACAAAACGGTCTATGGCTACACCTTC.

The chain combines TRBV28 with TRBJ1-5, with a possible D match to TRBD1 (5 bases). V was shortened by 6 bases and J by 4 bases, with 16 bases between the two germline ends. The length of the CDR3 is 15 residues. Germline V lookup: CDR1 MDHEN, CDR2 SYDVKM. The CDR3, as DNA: TGTGCCAGCAGCCCCCAGGGACTGGAAAATCAGCCCCAGCATTTT. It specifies CASSPQGLENQPQHF.

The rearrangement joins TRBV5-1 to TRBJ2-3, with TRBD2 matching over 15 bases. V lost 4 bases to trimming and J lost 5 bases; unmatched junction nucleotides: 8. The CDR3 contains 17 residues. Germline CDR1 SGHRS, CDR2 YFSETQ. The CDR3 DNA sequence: TGCGCCAGCAGCCCGGGACTAGCGGGGGGAAGAGGAGATACGCAGTATTTT. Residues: CASSPGLAGGRGDTQYF. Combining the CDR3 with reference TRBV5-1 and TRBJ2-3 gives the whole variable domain KAGVTQTPRYLIKTRGQQVTLSCSPISGHRSVSWYQQTPGQGLQFLFEYFSETQRNKGNFPGRFSGRQFSNSRSEMNVSTLELGDSALYLCASSPGLAGGRGDTQYFGPGTRLTVL.

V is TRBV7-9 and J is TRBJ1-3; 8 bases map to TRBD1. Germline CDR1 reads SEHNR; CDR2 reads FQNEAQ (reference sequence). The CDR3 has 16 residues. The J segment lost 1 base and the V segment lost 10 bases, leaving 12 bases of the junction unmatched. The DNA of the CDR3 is TGTGCCAATGATTACAGGGGGGCCAGGTCTGGAAACACCATATATTTT. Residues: CANDYRGARSGNTIYF. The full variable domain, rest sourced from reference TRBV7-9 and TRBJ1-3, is DTGVSQNPRHKITKRGQNVTFRCDPISEHNRLYWYRQTLGQGPEFLTYFQNEAQLEKSRLLSDRFSAERPKGSFSTLEIQRTEQGDSAMYLCANDYRGARSGNTIYFGEGSWLTVV.

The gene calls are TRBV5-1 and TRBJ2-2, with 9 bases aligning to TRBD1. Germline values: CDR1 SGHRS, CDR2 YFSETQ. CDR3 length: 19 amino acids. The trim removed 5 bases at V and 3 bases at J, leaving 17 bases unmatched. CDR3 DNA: TGCGCCAGCAGACGTCCCCCGGGACAGGGCCGCTTGGACACCGGGGAGCTGTTTTTT. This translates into CASRRPPGQGRLDTGELFF.

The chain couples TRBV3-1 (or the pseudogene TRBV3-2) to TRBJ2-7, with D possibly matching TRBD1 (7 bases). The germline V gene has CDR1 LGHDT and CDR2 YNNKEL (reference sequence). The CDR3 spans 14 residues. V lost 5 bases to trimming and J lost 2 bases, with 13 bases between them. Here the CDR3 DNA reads TGTGCCAGCAGCGCGGGACAGCCTCCCTACGAGCAGTACTTC. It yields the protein CASSAGQPPYEQYF.

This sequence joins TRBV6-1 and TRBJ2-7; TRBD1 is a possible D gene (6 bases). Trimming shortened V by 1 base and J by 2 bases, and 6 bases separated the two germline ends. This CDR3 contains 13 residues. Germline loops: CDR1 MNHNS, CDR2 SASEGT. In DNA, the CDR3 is TGTGCCAGCAGTGAAGGACAGGCCTACGAGCAGTACTTC. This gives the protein CASSEGQAYEQYF.

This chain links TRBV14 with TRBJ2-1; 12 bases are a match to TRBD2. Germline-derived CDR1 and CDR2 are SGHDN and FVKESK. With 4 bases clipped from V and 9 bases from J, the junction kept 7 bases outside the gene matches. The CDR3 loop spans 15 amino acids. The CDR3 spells CASSPSGRALGEQFF. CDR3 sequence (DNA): TGTGCCAGCAGCCCTAGCGGGAGGGCCCTCGGTGAGCAGTTCTTC. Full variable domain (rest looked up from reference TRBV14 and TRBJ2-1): EAGVTQFPSHSVIEKGQTVTLRCDPISGHDNLYWYRRVMGKEIKFLLHFVKESKQDESGMPNNRFLAERTGGTYSTLKVQPAELEDSGVYFCASSPSGRALGEQFFGPGTRLTVL.

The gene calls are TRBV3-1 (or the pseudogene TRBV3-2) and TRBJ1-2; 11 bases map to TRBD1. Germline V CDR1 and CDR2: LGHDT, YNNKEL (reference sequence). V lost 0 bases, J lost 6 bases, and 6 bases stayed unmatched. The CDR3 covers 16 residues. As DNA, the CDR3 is TGTGCCAGCAGCCAAGACCGGGACAGGGGGACGAATGGCTACACCTTC. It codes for CASSQDRDRGTNGYTF.

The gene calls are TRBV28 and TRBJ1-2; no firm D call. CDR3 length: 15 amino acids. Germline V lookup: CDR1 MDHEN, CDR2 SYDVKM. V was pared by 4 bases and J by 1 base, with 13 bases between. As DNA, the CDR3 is TGTGCCAGCAGTTCGTCGTCCAGACTTAACTATGGCTACACCTTC. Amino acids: CASSSSSRLNYGYTF.

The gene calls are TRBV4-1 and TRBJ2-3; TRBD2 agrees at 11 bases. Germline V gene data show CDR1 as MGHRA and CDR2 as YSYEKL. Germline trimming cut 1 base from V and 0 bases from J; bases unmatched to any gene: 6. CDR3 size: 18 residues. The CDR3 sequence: CASSQGTSGRPSTDTQYF. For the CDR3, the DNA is TGCGCCAGCAGCCAAGGGACTAGCGGGCGACCTAGCACAGATACGCAGTATTTT.